This T cell receptor beta chain was captured in a study of T cells in Graves' hyperthyroidism and ophthalmopathy. A lack of ophthalmopathy progression within 18 months defined stable Graves' hyperthyroidism. What was amplified from RNA transcripts were TCR beta CDR3 regions. The TCR CDR3 first-round RT-PCR relied on the HTBI primer set. One entry per CDR3 protein results from TCRdb running MiXCR on the multiplex PCR reads. Counted here are roughly 100,000 distinct CDR3 sequences, 40% occurring once; the ten biggest clones make up 10% to 13%. V was trimmed by 3 bases and J by 5 bases, leaving 5 bases between them. The CDR3 totals 11 residues. The germline V gene has CDR1 LGHDT and CDR2 YNNKEL (reference sequence). This clonotype was observed many times.

The chain employs TRBV3-1 and TRBJ2-7, with D uncertain. The sequencing sample was made of peripheral blood or thyroid tissue (not recorded which). The clonotype originates from a woman under 40 with Graves' hyperthyroidism. The chain's CDR3 is CASSQMDEQYF. As DNA, the CDR3 is TGTGCCAGCAGCCAGATGGACGAGCAGTACTTC.